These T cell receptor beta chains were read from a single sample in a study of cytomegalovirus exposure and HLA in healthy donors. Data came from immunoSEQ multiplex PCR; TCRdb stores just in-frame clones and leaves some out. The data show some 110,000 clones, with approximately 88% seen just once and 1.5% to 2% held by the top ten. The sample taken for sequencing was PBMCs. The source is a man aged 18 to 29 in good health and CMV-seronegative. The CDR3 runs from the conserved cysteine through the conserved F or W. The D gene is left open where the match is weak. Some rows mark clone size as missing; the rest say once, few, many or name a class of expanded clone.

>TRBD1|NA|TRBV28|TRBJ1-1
TGTGCCAGCAGGTCGACAGGGGGGGAAGCTTTCTTT
CASRSTGGEAFF
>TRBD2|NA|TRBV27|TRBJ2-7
TGTGCCAGCAGCGGTGCCAGGACTAGCGGGAGTTACGAGCAGTACTTC
CASSGARTSGSYEQYF
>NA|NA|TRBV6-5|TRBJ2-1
TGTGCCAGCAGTTACGCCGGGACATTGGGGGTTGAGCAGTTCTTC
CASSYAGTLGVEQFF
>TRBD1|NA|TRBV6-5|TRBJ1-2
TGTGCCAGCAGTTACGACCGAACAGGGGGCTTTTATGGCTACACCTTC
CASSYDRTGGFYGYTF
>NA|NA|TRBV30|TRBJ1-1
TGTGCCTGGAGTAAAAATGTCCGGAACACTGAAGCTTTCTTT
CAWSKNVRNTEAFF
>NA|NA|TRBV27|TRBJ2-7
TGTGCCAGCAGCCCCCCCCCAAGGCTAGCGTCCTCCTACGAGCAGTACTTC
CASSPPPRLASSYEQYF
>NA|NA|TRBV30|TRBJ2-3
TGTGCCTGGACCAGACTCGTAACTAGCACAGATACGCAGTATTTT
CAWTRLVTSTDTQYF
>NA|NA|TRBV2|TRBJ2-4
TGTGCCAGCAGTGATGCGGGACGGGACAAAAACATTCAGTACTTC
CASSDAGRDKNIQYF
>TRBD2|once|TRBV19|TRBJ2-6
TGTGCCAGTAGTAGCGGGAGGGCCCTCGGAACTGGGGCCAACGTCCTGACTTTC
CASSSGRALGTGANVLTF
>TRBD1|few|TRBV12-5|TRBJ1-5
TGTGCTAGTGGTTTAGGGGACAGACGGAATCAGCCCCAGCATTTT
CASGLGDRRNQPQHF
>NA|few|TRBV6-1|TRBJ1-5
TGTGCCAGCAGTGAAGGCTTCGGTAGCAATCAGCCCCAGCATTTT
CASSEGFGSNQPQHF
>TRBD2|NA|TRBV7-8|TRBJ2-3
TGTGCCAGCAGCTTAGTGATAGCGGGGGGCCATTATGGCCCCACAGATACGCAGTATTTT
CASSLVIAGGHYGPTDTQYF
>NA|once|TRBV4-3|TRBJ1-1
TGCGCCAGCAGCCAAGATTTATGGTGGGAGGGGGCTGAAGCTTTCTTT
CASSQDLWWEGAEAFF
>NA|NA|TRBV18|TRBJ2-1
TGTGCCAGCTCATTACTTACCTTGAACAATGAGCAGTTCTTC
CASSLLTLNNEQFF
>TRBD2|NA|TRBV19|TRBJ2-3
TGTGCCAAGAAACCTACTAGCGGGGAATCCACAGATACGCAGTATTTT
CAKKPTSGESTDTQYF
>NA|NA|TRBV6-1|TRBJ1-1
TGTGCCAGCAGTGAATTCGTGTTTCGCACTGAAGCTTTCTTT
CASSEFVFRTEAFF
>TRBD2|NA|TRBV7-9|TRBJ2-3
TGTGCCAGCAGCGCCCCCGGGACTAGCGGGACAGATACGCAGTATTTT
CASSAPGTSGTDTQYF
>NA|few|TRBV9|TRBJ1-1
TGTGCCAGCAGCGTAGTACCAGACATGAACACTGAAGCTTTCTTT
CASSVVPDMNTEAFF
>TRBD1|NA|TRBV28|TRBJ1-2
TGTGCCAGCAGTCCGCAACGTCCAGGGGGCTATGGCTACACCTTC
CASSPQRPGGYGYTF
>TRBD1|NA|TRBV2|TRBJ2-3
TGTGCCAGCAATGGACAGGGGAGGACGGATACGCAGTATTTT
CASNGQGRTDTQYF
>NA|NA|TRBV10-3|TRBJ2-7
TGTGCCATCAGTGAGTCTGACAGTCCCAACCTCTACGAGCAGTACTTC
CAISESDSPNLYEQYF
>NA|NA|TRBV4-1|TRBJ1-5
TGCGCCAGCAGCCAAGATCGTAGTGATCAGCCCCAGCATTTT
CASSQDRSDQPQHF
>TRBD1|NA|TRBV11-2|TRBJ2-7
TGTGCCAGCAGCCCGGGACAGGGGGCCTACGAGCAGTACTTC
CASSPGQGAYEQYF
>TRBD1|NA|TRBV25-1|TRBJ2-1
TGTGCCAGCAGTGAACCAGGGGGTGTAAATGAGCAGTTCTTC
CASSEPGGVNEQFF
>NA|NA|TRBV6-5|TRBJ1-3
TGTGCCAGCAAGGGACTGTCCTCTGGAAACACCATATATTTT
CASKGLSSGNTIYF
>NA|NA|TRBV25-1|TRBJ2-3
TGTGCCAGCGTTAGGGACAACGGGGCAGATACGCAGTATTTT
CASVRDNGADTQYF
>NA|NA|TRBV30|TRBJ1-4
TGTGCCTGGAGTGTACGGGTTTCGGAACTGTTTTTT
CAWSVRVSELFF
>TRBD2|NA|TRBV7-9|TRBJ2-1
TGTGCCAGCAGCCTAGGACTAGCGGGTGAGGAGCAGTTCTTC
CASSLGLAGEEQFF
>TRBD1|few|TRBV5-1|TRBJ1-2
TGCGCCAGCAGACGAGAACTAGGGGGCTCGGGAGGCTACACCTTC
CASRRELGGSGGYTF
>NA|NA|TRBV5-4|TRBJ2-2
TGTGCCAGCAGCCCCCCTTCCGGGGAGCTGTTTTTT
CASSPPSGELFF
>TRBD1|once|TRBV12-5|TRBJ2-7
TGTGCTAGTGGTTTGAGGAGAAGCACCGGGACAGGGGTCGAGCAGTACTTC
CASGLRRSTGTGVEQYF
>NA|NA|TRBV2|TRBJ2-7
TGTGCCAGCAGTGATCCTCGGGGAAAGGTCGAGCAGTACTTC
CASSDPRGKVEQYF
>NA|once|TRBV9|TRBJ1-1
TGTGCCAGCAGCGTATCCACGGGAGAAATCATCGTGCCGAACACTGAAGCTTTCTTT
CASSVSTGEIIVPNTEAFF
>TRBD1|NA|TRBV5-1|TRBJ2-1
TGCGCCAGCCAACCGACAGGGGGAATATACAATGAGCAGTTCTTC
CASQPTGGIYNEQFF
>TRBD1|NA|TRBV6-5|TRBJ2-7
TGTGCCAGCAGTTACCGCGGGACAGGCCCCGAGCAGTACTTC
CASSYRGTGPEQYF
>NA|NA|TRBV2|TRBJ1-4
TGTGCCAGCAGCGCTGACTTTAATGAAAAACTGTTTTTT
CASSADFNEKLFF
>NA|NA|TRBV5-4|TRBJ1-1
TGTGCCAGCAGCCGTGTCGCGGGCGACACTGAAGCTTTCTTT
CASSRVAGDTEAFF
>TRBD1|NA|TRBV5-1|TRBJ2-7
TGCGCCAGCAGCTTGGGACAGGGAGCCTACGAGCAGTACTTC
CASSLGQGAYEQYF
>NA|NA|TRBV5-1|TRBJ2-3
TGCGCCAGCAGCCTAAACACAGATACGCAGTATTTT
CASSLNTDTQYF
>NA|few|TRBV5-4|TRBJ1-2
TGTGCCAGCAGCTTGTCGGCAGGGTCCTATGGCTACACCTTC
CASSLSAGSYGYTF